Each of the 19 T cell receptor beta chains below was sequenced from the same sample in a study of T cell repertoires in aging, cancer and after chemotherapy. Multiplex touch-down PCR with TRB-A/B primers amplified rearranged V-D-J TRB sequences. TCRdb used MiXCR to reprocess the multiplex PCR reads, holding one entry per CDR3 protein. The sample has about 9,500 distinct CDR3 sequences; approximately 24% are singletons. TCR beta rearrangements were amplified from peripheral blood genomic DNA. The specimen was blood. These receptors were obtained from a human donor in good health.

This clonotype showed up just a few times. This rearrangement joins TRBV27 to TRBJ2-7, with D possibly being TRBD2 (6 bases). The germline CDR1 and CDR2 sequences are MNHEY and SMNVEV (reference sequence). V was pared by 0 bases and J by 3 bases, with 15 bases between. CDR3 size: 16 residues. CDR3 loop: CASSLSVAGTYYEQYF. CDR3 in DNA: TGTGCCAGCAGTTTATCGGTGGCAGGGACTTACTACGAGCAGTACTTC.

This sequence joins TRBV24-1 and TRBJ1-2; possible D gene TRBD1, 5 bases. This CDR3 contains 17 residues. V lost 0 bases and J lost 2, with 15 bases in between. CDR1 is KGHDR, CDR2 SFDVKD, per germline. CDR3 nucleotide sequence: TGTGCCACCAGTGATTTGGCAGGGACGGGATCAAACTATGGCTACACCTTC. Its translation: CATSDLAGTGSNYGYTF.

V gene TRBV10-3 combines with J gene TRBJ2-1; 10 nucleotides align to TRBD2. Germline assignment: CDR1 ENHRY and CDR2 SYGVKD. CDR3 length: 15 amino acids. The V gene end was trimmed by 6 bases and the J gene end by 7 bases; junction bases not matched to a gene: 9. CDR3 region: CAISAGLAHGNEQFF. The CDR3 nucleotides are TGTGCCATCAGCGCGGGACTAGCGCATGGGAATGAGCAGTTCTTC.

This clonotype has just a few counts. V and J are TRBV20-1 and TRBJ2-3; maybe TRBD1 (6 bases). CDR1 is DFQATT and CDR2 is SNEGSKA in the germline V gene (reference sequence). Trimming shortened V by 0 bases and J by 2 bases, and 12 bases separated the two germline ends. CDR3 size: 15 residues. CDR3 loop: CSARDSWTDTDTQYF. DNA for the CDR3: TGCAGTGCTAGAGATTCGTGGACAGACACAGATACGCAGTATTTT.

This chain connects TRBV5-4 to TRBJ1-6, with D hard to call. Germline V gene sequence: CDR1 SGHNT, CDR2 YYREEE (reference sequence). Trimming stripped 2 bases from V and 0 bases from J, with 6 bases between. The CDR3 is 15 residues long. The CDR3 is CASSFGSSYNSPLHF. The CDR3 coding sequence is TGTGCCAGCAGCTTTGGGAGCTCCTATAATTCACCCCTCCACTTT.

The chain employs TRBV20-1 and TRBJ2-5; 8 bases map to TRBD2. J gave up 2 bases and V 4 bases, and 3 bases lay outside the gene matches. CDR1 is DFQATT, CDR2 SNEGSKA, per germline (reference sequence). This CDR3 has 13 amino acids. CDR3 amino acids: CSAKLAGQETQYF. The CDR3 nucleotides read TGCAGTGCTAAGCTAGCGGGTCAAGAGACCCAGTACTTC.

The rearrangement joins TRBV7-9 to TRBJ1-1; no clear D gene. Germline CDR1 is SEHNR and CDR2 is FQNEAQ (reference sequence). Trimming cost V 0 bases and J 1 base, with 6 bases left between them. CDR3 length equals 14 residues. CDR3 in DNA: TGTGCCAGCAGCTTAGCGAACAGGAACACTGAAGCTTTCTTT. Translation gives CASSLANRNTEAFF. The full variable domain, with the rest looked up from reference TRBV7-9 and TRBJ1-1, is DTGVSQNPRHKITKRGQNVTFRCDPISEHNRLYWYRQTLGQGPEFLTYFQNEAQLEKSRLLSDRFSAERPKGSFSTLEIQRTEQGDSAMYLCASSLANRNTEAFFGQGTRLTVV.

By share, this clonotype counts as medium-sized. The V gene is TRBV6-1, the J gene TRBJ1-6; D possibly corresponds to TRBD1 (5 bases). Per germline, CDR1 MNHNS and CDR2 SASEGT. Trimming cost V 6 bases and J 11 bases, with 17 bases left between them. CDR3 size: 14 residues. This CDR3 is CASREQGIVTPLHF. The CDR3, as DNA: TGTGCCAGCAGGGAGCAGGGAATTGTAACACCCCTCCACTTT.

This clonotype was detected a few times. This chain joins TRBV28 and TRBJ2-2; unclear D gene. This CDR3 has 14 amino acids. Germline CDR1 reads MDHEN; CDR2 reads SYDVKM. V was cut by 8 bases and J by 1 base, with 11 bases left in between. For the CDR3, the DNA is TGTGCCAGCTGGAGTTTGCAGAACACCGGGGAGCTGTTTTTT. This translates into CASWSLQNTGELFF.

The CDR3 DNA sequence: TGTGCCAGCAGCTTAGGAAGTGGCGCCGGGGAGCTGTTTTTT. Protein sequence: CASSLGSGAGELFF. The J gene is TRBJ2-2, the V gene TRBV11-2; no definite D call. The CDR3 is made up of 14 amino acids. Deletions cut 1 base from V and 6 bases from J, with 9 bases between. Germline CDR1 reads SGHAT; CDR2 reads FQNNGV. The whole variable domain, filled in from reference TRBV11-2 and TRBJ2-2, reads EAGVAQSPRYKIIEKRQSVAFWCNPISGHATLYWYQQILGQGPKLLIQFQNNGVVDDSQLPKDRFSAERLKGVDSTLKIQPAKLEDSAVYLCASSLGSGAGELFFGEGSRLTVL.

This sequence joins TRBV20-1 and TRBJ1-1; TRBD1 might be the D (5 bases). Germline V gene sequence: CDR1 DFQATT, CDR2 SNEGSKA (reference sequence). CDR3 length: 17 residues. Trimming removed 0 bases at V and 5 bases at J, with 22 bases between. The CDR3 nucleotides read TGCAGTGCTAGAGATCGGGGTAGGAAGTTGGGGGGAACTGAAGCTTTCTTT. It yields the protein CSARDRGRKLGGTEAFF.

This clonotype was seen only a few times. The chain carries TRBV6-2 or TRBV6-3 and TRBJ2-1; D is perhaps TRBD2 (6 bases). V lost 5 bases and J lost 5, with 22 bases in between. This CDR3 contains 17 residues. Germline V gives CDR1 MNHEY, CDR2 SVGEGT. The CDR3 coding sequence is TGTGCCAGCAGTCCCTCCTTCCGTGGGAGGTTCCACAATGAGCAGTTCTTC. As protein: CASSPSFRGRFHNEQFF.

This clonotype is termed medium-sized. V usage is TRBV7-6 and J usage is TRBJ2-1; tentatively, D is TRBD2 (5 bases). The V end lost 1 base, the J end lost 4 bases, and 8 bases lay between the germline ends. The CDR3 has 14 residues. Germline CDR1 SGHVS, CDR2 FNYEAQ. Written as DNA, the CDR3 is TGTGCCAGCAGCTTAGGTGGGAGTTACAATGAGCAGTTCTTC. Its protein is CASSLGGSYNEQFF.

Concerning this clonotype itself: It may be a read error: a sequence one base away is much more abundant. The rearrangement links TRBV12-3 or TRBV12-4 to TRBJ2-2; the D is unclear. The CDR3 spans 13 residues. CDR3 sequence (DNA): TGTGCCAGCAGTTCTAGTGCAACCGAGGAGCTGTTTTTT. Protein: CASSSSATEELFF.

By share, this clonotype counts as medium-sized (0.01 to 0.1%). The chain couples TRBV19 to TRBJ2-1, with 8 bases fitting TRBD1. With V trimmed by 3 bases and J by 7 bases, 8 bases remained unmatched. CDR1 is LNHDA and CDR2 is SQIVND in the germline V gene (reference sequence). This CDR3 spans 15 amino acids. The CDR3 here is CASSIALTGGNEQFF. DNA of the CDR3: TGTGCCAGTAGTATCGCCCTTACAGGGGGGAATGAGCAGTTCTTC.

In this sample, this clonotype is medium-sized. The V and J genes are TRBV7-2 and TRBJ2-7; the D gene is possibly TRBD2 (5 bases). The ends were cut back, 5 bases at V and 2 bases at J, with 16 bases in the middle. Germline loops: CDR1 SGHTA, CDR2 FQGNSA. The CDR3 length is 15 residues. The CDR3 DNA reads TGTGCCAGCAGCCATGATGGAGGCCCGACCTACGAGCAGTACTTC. Protein sequence: CASSHDGGPTYEQYF.

This clonotype is classed as medium-sized. The V call is TRBV6-6, the J call TRBJ1-1; D not certain. The germline V gene has CDR1 MNHNY and CDR2 SVGAGI (reference sequence). The CDR3 has 12 amino acids. V lost 5 bases, J lost 6 bases, and 10 bases lay in between. The CDR3 DNA sequence: TGTGCCAGCAGTGACACAGTCCCTGAAGCTTTCTTT. This encodes CASSDTVPEAFF.

The V and J genes are TRBV6-2 or TRBV6-3 and TRBJ2-5; 11 nucleotides line up with TRBD2. V was clipped by 2 bases and J by 5 bases; unmatched bases: 10. CDR3 size: 17 residues. Germline V CDR1 and CDR2: MNHEY, SVGEGT. CDR3 nucleotides: TGTGCCAGCAGTTACACCCCCGGACTAGCGGGCCTGGAGACCCAGTACTTC. The encoded protein is CASSYTPGLAGLETQYF.

The gene calls are TRBV5-1 and TRBJ2-1; D unresolved. Germline CDR1 SGHRS, CDR2 YFSETQ. The CDR3 is 11 residues long. V dropped 5 bases and J dropped 10 bases, with 10 bases sitting between them. CDR3 in DNA: TGCGCCAGCAGGGTCTGGGAAGAGCAGTTCTTC. This gives the protein CASRVWEEQFF.